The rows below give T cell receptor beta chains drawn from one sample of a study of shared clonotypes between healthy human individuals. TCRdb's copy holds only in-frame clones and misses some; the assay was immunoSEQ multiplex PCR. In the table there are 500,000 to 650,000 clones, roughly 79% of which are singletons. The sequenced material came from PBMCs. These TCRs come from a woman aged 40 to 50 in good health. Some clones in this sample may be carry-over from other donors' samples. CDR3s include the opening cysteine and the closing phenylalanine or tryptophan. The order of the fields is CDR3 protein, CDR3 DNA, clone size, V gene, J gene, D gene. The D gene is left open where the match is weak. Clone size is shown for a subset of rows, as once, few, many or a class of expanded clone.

CDR3aa: CASSEAGLAETTIF; CDR3nt: TGTGCCAGCAGTGAAGCTGGACTAGCGGAGACCACTATCTTC; abundance: .; v_gene: TRBV6-1; j_gene: TRBJ2-1; d_gene: TRBD2
CDR3aa: CASSIGQVTSGNTIYF; CDR3nt: TGCGCCAGCAGCATTGGACAGGTGACCTCTGGAAACACCATATATTTT; abundance: .; v_gene: TRBV5-1; j_gene: TRBJ1-3; d_gene: TRBD1
CDR3aa: CASRGTGELFF; CDR3nt: TGTGCCAGCAGGGGTACCGGGGAGCTGTTTTTT; abundance: .; v_gene: TRBV5-4; j_gene: TRBJ2-2; d_gene: .
CDR3aa: CASSPLDGQPQHF; CDR3nt: TGTGCCAGCTCACCACTGGATGGGCAGCCCCAGCATTTT; abundance: .; v_gene: TRBV18; j_gene: TRBJ1-5; d_gene: .
CDR3aa: CASRAGTGAYEQYF; CDR3nt: TGTGCCAGCAGGGCCGGGACAGGAGCCTACGAGCAGTACTTC; abundance: .; v_gene: TRBV27; j_gene: TRBJ2-7; d_gene: TRBD1
CDR3aa: CASNQGTGNSYEQYF; CDR3nt: TGTGCCAGCAACCAAGGGACAGGGAACTCCTACGAGCAGTACTTC; abundance: .; v_gene: TRBV5-5; j_gene: TRBJ2-7; d_gene: TRBD1
CDR3aa: CAWSVPTGGAFGYTF; CDR3nt: TGTGCCTGGAGTGTACCGACAGGGGGCGCATTTGGCTACACCTTC; abundance: .; v_gene: TRBV30; j_gene: TRBJ1-2; d_gene: TRBD1
CDR3aa: CASSGEAGANVLTF; CDR3nt: TGTGCCAGCAGTGGGGAGGCCGGGGCCAACGTCCTGACTTTC; abundance: once; v_gene: TRBV6-5; j_gene: TRBJ2-6; d_gene: .
CDR3aa: CASSLGGYSNQPQHF; CDR3nt: TGTGCCAGCAGCTTGGGGGGATATAGCAATCAGCCCCAGCATTTT; abundance: .; v_gene: TRBV7-9; j_gene: TRBJ1-5; d_gene: .
CDR3aa: CASSFPGSGASTDTQYF; CDR3nt: TGTGCCAGCAGCTTCCCGGGAAGCGGGGCTAGCACAGATACGCAGTATTTT; abundance: .; v_gene: TRBV5-4; j_gene: TRBJ2-3; d_gene: TRBD2
CDR3aa: CASSEGGAGEKLFF; CDR3nt: TGTGCCAGCAGTGAGGGGGGGGCCGGTGAAAAACTGTTTTTT; abundance: few; v_gene: TRBV6-1; j_gene: TRBJ1-4; d_gene: .
CDR3aa: CASSSWTSGMGTDTQYF; CDR3nt: TGCGCCAGCAGCTCCTGGACTAGCGGGATGGGCACAGATACGCAGTATTTT; abundance: .; v_gene: TRBV5-1; j_gene: TRBJ2-3; d_gene: TRBD2
CDR3aa: CSVAPQGKNTEAFF; CDR3nt: TGCAGCGTTGCCCCACAGGGTAAGAACACTGAAGCTTTCTTT; abundance: once; v_gene: TRBV29-1; j_gene: TRBJ1-1; d_gene: .
CDR3aa: CAWRGSVSYGYTF; CDR3nt: TGTGCCTGGAGAGGCAGTGTTTCCTATGGCTACACCTTC; abundance: .; v_gene: TRBV30; j_gene: TRBJ1-2; d_gene: .
CDR3aa: CASSPLGHGGKAFF; CDR3nt: TGTGCCAGCAGCCCGCTGGGACACGGGGGAAAAGCTTTCTTT; abundance: few; v_gene: TRBV7-2; j_gene: TRBJ1-1; d_gene: .
CDR3aa: CASSLVGLNTEAFF; CDR3nt: TGTGCCAGCAGCTTAGTTGGCCTGAACACTGAAGCTTTCTTT; abundance: .; v_gene: TRBV7-9; j_gene: TRBJ1-1; d_gene: .
CDR3aa: CASSRDRSGGNTEAFF; CDR3nt: TGCGCCAGCAGCCGGGACAGGTCCGGGGGGAACACTGAAGCTTTCTTT; abundance: .; v_gene: TRBV4-3; j_gene: TRBJ1-1; d_gene: TRBD1
CDR3aa: CASSSPGTSPEQYF; CDR3nt: TGTGCCAGCAGTTCCCCCGGGACTAGCCCCGAGCAGTACTTC; abundance: .; v_gene: TRBV28; j_gene: TRBJ2-7; d_gene: TRBD2
CDR3aa: CSGGMGDTQYF; CDR3nt: TGCAGCGGGGGGATGGGGGATACGCAGTATTTT; abundance: .; v_gene: TRBV29-1; j_gene: TRBJ2-3; d_gene: .
CDR3aa: CASSSRSTSSGELFF; CDR3nt: TGTGCCAGCAGCTCCCGATCGACTAGCTCCGGGGAGCTGTTTTTT; abundance: .; v_gene: TRBV11-2; j_gene: TRBJ2-2; d_gene: TRBD2
CDR3aa: CASSQELREKLFF; CDR3nt: TGCGCCAGCAGCCAAGAGTTGCGGGAAAAACTGTTTTTT; abundance: .; v_gene: TRBV4-3; j_gene: TRBJ1-4; d_gene: .
CDR3aa: CASSPDSLYQPQHF; CDR3nt: TGTGCCAGCAGCCCGGACAGTCTGTACCAGCCCCAGCATTTT; abundance: .; v_gene: TRBV6-5; j_gene: TRBJ1-5; d_gene: .
CDR3aa: CATSRKGQGNEPQHF; CDR3nt: TGTGCCACCAGCAGAAAGGGACAGGGGAATGAGCCCCAGCATTTT; abundance: .; v_gene: TRBV15; j_gene: TRBJ1-5; d_gene: TRBD1
CDR3aa: CASSSGTSGLTDTQYF; CDR3nt: TGTGCCAGCAGCTCGGGGACTAGCGGACTCACAGATACGCAGTATTTT; abundance: .; v_gene: TRBV7-3; j_gene: TRBJ2-3; d_gene: TRBD2
CDR3aa: CASSPRGLADTEAFF; CDR3nt: TGTGCCAGCAGCCCCAGGGGACTGGCGGACACTGAAGCTTTCTTT; abundance: .; v_gene: TRBV7-2; j_gene: TRBJ1-1; d_gene: .
CDR3aa: CAWSRDYNEKLFF; CDR3nt: TGTGCCTGGAGTCGGGACTATAATGAAAAACTGTTTTTT; abundance: .; v_gene: TRBV30; j_gene: TRBJ1-4; d_gene: .
CDR3aa: CAIPGLVTDTQYF; CDR3nt: TGTGCCATCCCGGGGCTAGTGACAGATACGCAGTATTTT; abundance: .; v_gene: TRBV11-2; j_gene: TRBJ2-3; d_gene: .
CDR3aa: CASSLGDRGPAEAFF; CDR3nt: TGCGCCAGCAGCTTGGGGGACAGGGGGCCGGCTGAAGCTTTCTTT; abundance: .; v_gene: TRBV5-1; j_gene: TRBJ1-1; d_gene: TRBD1
CDR3aa: CAWVGTSGLQYF; CDR3nt: TGTGCCTGGGTAGGGACATCGGGCCTGCAGTACTTC; abundance: .; v_gene: TRBV30; j_gene: TRBJ2-7; d_gene: .
CDR3aa: CASSRDRGTYGYTF; CDR3nt: TGTGCCAGCAGCCGGGACAGGGGAACCTATGGCTACACCTTC; abundance: .; v_gene: TRBV2; j_gene: TRBJ1-2; d_gene: TRBD1
CDR3aa: CATIGTDILAKNIQYF; CDR3nt: TGTGCCACCATCGGGACAGATATTTTAGCCAAAAACATTCAGTACTTC; abundance: .; v_gene: TRBV15; j_gene: TRBJ2-4; d_gene: TRBD1
CDR3aa: CASSSIDRAYGYTF; CDR3nt: TGTGCCAGCAGTTCTATAGACAGGGCCTATGGCTACACCTTC; abundance: once; v_gene: TRBV6-6; j_gene: TRBJ1-2; d_gene: TRBD1
CDR3aa: CASSSHSSGNTIYF; CDR3nt: TGTGCCAGCAGTTCCCACAGCTCTGGAAACACCATATATTTT; abundance: .; v_gene: TRBV6-5; j_gene: TRBJ1-3; d_gene: .
CDR3aa: CASSVDLQSYEQYF; CDR3nt: TGTGCCAGCAGCGTAGACCTACAGTCCTACGAGCAGTACTTC; abundance: .; v_gene: TRBV9; j_gene: TRBJ2-7; d_gene: .
CDR3aa: CASSLVVWGANGYTF; CDR3nt: TGTGCCAGCAGCTTGGTCGTCTGGGGCGCAAATGGCTACACCTTC; abundance: .; v_gene: TRBV5-6; j_gene: TRBJ1-2; d_gene: .
CDR3aa: CASRTLSSYEQYF; CDR3nt: TGCGCCAGCAGGACTTTGAGCTCCTACGAGCAGTACTTC; abundance: .; v_gene: TRBV10-2; j_gene: TRBJ2-7; d_gene: .
CDR3aa: CASSLSAGRGNQPQHF; CDR3nt: TGTGCCAGCAGTTTATCGGCGGGTAGGGGCAATCAGCCCCAGCATTTT; abundance: .; v_gene: TRBV28; j_gene: TRBJ1-5; d_gene: .
CDR3aa: CASSPLDREDEQYF; CDR3nt: TGCGCCAGCAGCCCCTTGGACAGGGAAGACGAGCAGTACTTC; abundance: few; v_gene: TRBV5-1; j_gene: TRBJ2-7; d_gene: TRBD1
CDR3aa: CSVEVTGEPNQPQHF; CDR3nt: TGCAGCGTTGAAGTGACAGGGGAACCCAATCAGCCCCAGCATTTT; abundance: .; v_gene: TRBV29-1; j_gene: TRBJ1-5; d_gene: TRBD1
CDR3aa: CASSLAGAEKLFF; CDR3nt: TGTGCCAGCAGCTTAGCGGGGGCCGAAAAACTGTTTTTT; abundance: .; v_gene: TRBV7-2; j_gene: TRBJ1-4; d_gene: .
CDR3aa: CSVGDAYEQYF; CDR3nt: TGCAGCGTTGGGGATGCCTACGAGCAGTACTTC; abundance: .; v_gene: TRBV29-1; j_gene: TRBJ2-7; d_gene: .
CDR3aa: CASSLTTSGYETQYF; CDR3nt: TGTGCCAGCAGCTTAACGACTAGCGGGTACGAGACCCAGTACTTC; abundance: .; v_gene: TRBV7-3; j_gene: TRBJ2-5; d_gene: TRBD2
CDR3aa: CSVEVGRPALNTEAFF; CDR3nt: TGCAGCGTTGAAGTGGGACGGCCGGCCCTAAACACTGAAGCTTTCTTT; abundance: .; v_gene: TRBV29-1; j_gene: TRBJ1-1; d_gene: .
CDR3aa: CASSLGSLSYEQYF; CDR3nt: TGTGCCAGCAGTTTGGGCAGTCTCTCCTACGAGCAGTACTTC; abundance: once; v_gene: TRBV27; j_gene: TRBJ2-7; d_gene: .
CDR3aa: CASSFSFSHEQYF; CDR3nt: TGTGCCAGCAGCTTTTCGTTTTCCCACGAGCAGTACTTC; abundance: once; v_gene: TRBV11-2; j_gene: TRBJ2-7; d_gene: .